This section outlines one T cell receptor (beta chain) sequence together with its context. This sample is drawn from a study of multiple sclerosis patients with progressive multifocal leukoencephalopathy. Time point specified: before natalizumab initiation. All PML patients were female, and all patients had earlier interferon beta. CDR1 is SGHTA and CDR2 is FQGNSA in the germline V gene. This CDR3 spans 18 amino acids. Deletions cut 4 bases from V and 2 bases from J, with 23 bases between. Produced via immunoSEQ multiplex PCR; TCRdb's table is partial and in-frame only. The repertoire holds 25,000 to 35,000 clones, with more than 75% as singletons.

The chain combines TRBV7-2 with TRBJ1-2; possible D gene TRBD1, 5 bases. This sequence originates from a human donor with multiple sclerosis. Sequenced: PBMCs. CDR3 amino acids: CASSWEEGERVVNYGYTF. The DNA for the CDR3 is TGTGCCAGCAGCTGGGAGGAAGGGGAGCGAGTTGTGAACTATGGCTACACCTTC.